This T cell receptor beta chain was sequenced during a study of blood T cell repertoires in COVID-19. Study in general: COVID-19 samples from acute and convalescent phases originated in the United States, Italy and Spain. The cDNA or gDNA used as material had been derived from T cells, B-cell-depleted T cells, or PBMCs.

As handled by the study authors: Reference gene primer amplification gave estimated nucleated cell counts. Libraries were prepared by immunoSEQ multiplex PCR; TCRdb keeps only in-frame clonotypes and omits some of them. The DNA was the basis for D and trimming; V, J and clone size are from that table. The sample has tens of thousands of clones, roughly nine tenths seen once. Germline CDR1 reads GTSNPN; CDR2 reads SVGIG (reference sequence). The length of the CDR3 is 13 residues. Trimming pared 3 bases from V and 1 base from J, leaving 9 bases between. The sample comprised peripheral blood. The chain links TRBV30 to TRBJ1-2, with a weak D call TRBD1 (5 bases). The origin of this receptor is a man in his 70s with active COVID-19. The CDR3 DNA is TGTGCCTGGAGACACAGGAATAACTATGGCTACACCTTC. This sequence encodes CAWRHRNNYGYTF.